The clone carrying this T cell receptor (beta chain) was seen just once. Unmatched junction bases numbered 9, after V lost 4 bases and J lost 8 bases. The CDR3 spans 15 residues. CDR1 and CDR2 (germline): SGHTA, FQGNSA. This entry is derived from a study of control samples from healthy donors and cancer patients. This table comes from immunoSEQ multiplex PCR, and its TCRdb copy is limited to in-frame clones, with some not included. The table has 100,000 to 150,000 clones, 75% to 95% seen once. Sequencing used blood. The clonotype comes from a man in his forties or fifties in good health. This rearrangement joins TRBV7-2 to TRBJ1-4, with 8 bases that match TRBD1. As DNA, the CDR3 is TGTGCCAGCAGCTATCAGGGGGCGATCCGCGAAAAACTGTTTTTT. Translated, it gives CASSYQGAIREKLFF.